A selection of T cell receptor beta chains follows, all from one sample in a study of T-cell memory formation after mild COVID-19. Each CDR3 protein gets one entry after TCRdb re-called the 5' RACE reads with MiXCR. There are 450,000 to 650,000 distinct CDR3 sequences in the sample; less than 25% occur only once, and around 9.2% lies in the top ten. Sequencing was carried out using PBMCs or a T cell subset sorted from them (not recorded which). These receptors were taken from an adult woman who had mild COVID-19 (a few samples of this study predate the infection). Cell type and time point are not known. Each CDR3 is given with its conserved first and last residue. A D gene is named only where the DNA matches it firmly. Size is stated for part of the rows, as once, few or many counts, or as a class when the clone is expanded.

clone_size cdr3_length j_call d_call v_call cdr3_aa cdr3_nt
. 15 TRBJ2-3 . TRBV6-6 CASSYSIYFTDTQYF TGTGCCAGCAGTTACTCGATTTATTTCACAGATACGCAGTATTTT
few 16 TRBJ2-1 . TRBV5-1 CASSLPLRVSYNEQFF TGCGCCAGCAGCCTTCCCTTGAGGGTCTCCTACAATGAGCAGTTCTTC
few 14 TRBJ2-7 . TRBV7-9 CASSLAGDLDEQYF TGTGCCAGCAGCTTAGCAGGGGATCTCGACGAGCAGTACTTC
few 14 TRBJ2-1 TRBD2 TRBV20-1 CSPTERGSYNEQFF TGCAGTCCGACCGAGCGGGGCAGCTACAATGAGCAGTTCTTC
. 14 TRBJ1-5 . TRBV28 CASSLPLSNQPQHF TGTGCCAGCAGTTTACCCCTGAGCAATCAGCCCCAGCATTTT
. 18 TRBJ1-2 . TRBV3-1 CASSQEYMLSDGNYGYTF TGTGCCAGCAGCCAAGAGTACATGTTGAGTGACGGCAACTATGGCTACACCTTC
. 17 TRBJ1-2 TRBD1 TRBV15 CATSRDIGTENNYGYTF TGTGCCACCAGCAGAGATATCGGGACAGAAAATAACTATGGCTACACCTTC
few 15 TRBJ2-5 . TRBV12-3/TRBV12-4 CASSFSGAQRETQYF TGTGCCAGCAGTTTTTCAGGGGCCCAGCGAGAGACCCAGTACTTC
few 14 TRBJ2-7 TRBD2 TRBV5-8 CASSDGLADYEQYF TGTGCCAGCAGCGATGGACTAGCGGACTACGAGCAGTACTTC
many 15 TRBJ2-7 . TRBV11-2 CASSTYLGGSHEQYF TGTGCCAGCAGCACTTATTTAGGGGGGAGCCACGAGCAGTACTTC
. 17 TRBJ1-2 TRBD1 TRBV7-2 CASSLSPGGVLNYGYTF TGTGCCAGCAGCTTATCCCCAGGGGGCGTCCTGAACTATGGCTACACCTTC
many 16 TRBJ2-7 . TRBV5-5 CASSLTDSGLAYEQYF TGTGCCAGCAGCTTAACGGACAGTGGACTTGCCTACGAGCAGTACTTC
few 15 TRBJ2-5 . TRBV5-1 CASQALQGQQETQYF TGCGCCAGTCAAGCCTTACAGGGCCAACAAGAGACCCAGTACTTC
few 16 TRBJ2-5 TRBD2 TRBV20-1 CSAGLVAGWYQETQYF TGCAGTGCCGGACTGGTAGCGGGGTGGTACCAAGAGACCCAGTACTTC
. 15 TRBJ1-1 TRBD1 TRBV11-2 CASSLGTGVGTEAFF TGTGCCAGCAGCTTAGGGACAGGGGTGGGAACTGAAGCTTTCTTT
. 15 TRBJ1-4 TRBD1 TRBV9 CASSVRGRTNEKLFF TGTGCCAGCAGCGTCAGGGGGAGGACTAATGAAAAACTGTTTTTT
. 16 TRBJ1-6 . TRBV2 CASSGFQEEGRSPLHF TGTGCCAGCAGTGGTTTCCAGGAGGAAGGGCGTTCACCCCTCCACTTT
. 15 TRBJ2-1 TRBD2 TRBV29-1 CSVDPGTSGIYEQFF TGCAGCGTTGACCCCGGGACTAGCGGCATCTATGAGCAGTTCTTC
. 15 TRBJ2-5 . TRBV12-3/TRBV12-4 CASSLHPGAGETQYF TGTGCCAGCAGCCTCCACCCGGGGGCGGGGGAGACCCAGTACTTC
few 16 TRBJ1-1 TRBD1 TRBV3-1 CASSQGGTVQNTEAFF TGTGCCAGCAGCCAAGGGGGGACAGTACAGAACACTGAAGCTTTCTTT
few 12 TRBJ2-3 . TRBV4-2 CASSENTDTQYF TGTGCCAGCAGCGAGAACACAGATACGCAGTATTTT
. 13 TRBJ2-7 . TRBV6-2/TRBV6-3 CASSYDMEYEQYF TGTGCCAGCAGTTACGACATGGAATACGAGCAGTACTTC
. 14 TRBJ2-7 . TRBV3-1 CASSQGPREEEQYF TGTGCCAGCAGCCAAGGGCCTAGGGAGGAGGAGCAGTACTTC
. 17 TRBJ2-1 . TRBV12-3/TRBV12-4 CASSPFPRAEGLGEQFF TGTGCCAGCAGCCCCTTTCCCCGAGCGGAAGGCCTCGGTGAGCAGTTCTTC
few 17 TRBJ1-2 . TRBV18 CASSPKIGQQNNYGYTF TGTGCCAGCTCACCTAAAATAGGACAGCAGAATAACTATGGCTACACCTTC
few 15 TRBJ2-7 TRBD2 TRBV9 CASSVEFGGFYEQYF TGTGCCAGCAGCGTAGAATTCGGGGGGTTCTACGAGCAGTACTTC
many 15 TRBJ2-7 TRBD2 TRBV7-9 CASSQRGRSSYEQYF TGTGCCAGCAGCCAGCGGGGCAGATCCTCCTACGAGCAGTACTTC
few 15 TRBJ1-2 . TRBV11-2 CASSLAGKIPYGYTF TGTGCCAGCAGCTTAGCTGGGAAGATTCCCTATGGCTACACCTTC
. 15 TRBJ2-3 . TRBV19 CASRKRETSTDTQYF TGTGCCAGTAGGAAACGGGAGACTAGCACAGATACGCAGTATTTT
. 18 TRBJ2-1 TRBD2 TRBV25-1 CASSGPGLAGGKNNEQFF TGTGCCAGCAGTGGACCGGGACTAGCGGGAGGGAAGAACAATGAGCAGTTCTTC
. 15 TRBJ2-3 TRBD2 TRBV7-2 CASSTGLGLGGTQYF TGTGCCAGCAGTACGGGACTAGGGCTTGGGGGGACGCAGTATTTT
. 12 TRBJ2-7 TRBD1 TRBV20-1 CSASIARQGEYF TGCAGTGCTAGCATTGCTAGACAGGGGGAGTACTTC
few 15 TRBJ2-7 . TRBV20-1 CSARDPALSPYEQYF TGCAGTGCGAGAGACCCGGCCCTTTCACCCTACGAGCAGTACTTC
few 16 TRBJ2-7 TRBD2 TRBV6-1 CASSDGGLAGAYEQYF TGTGCCAGCAGTGATGGGGGACTAGCGGGAGCCTACGAGCAGTACTTC
few 15 TRBJ2-7 . TRBV5-1 CASSLDRAYSYEQYF TGCGCCAGCAGCTTGGACAGGGCCTACTCCTACGAGCAGTACTTC
. 14 TRBJ1-2 . TRBV15 CATSRGRDNLGYTF TGTGCCACCAGCAGAGGCCGGGACAATCTTGGCTACACCTTC
medium-sized 17 TRBJ2-5 TRBD2 TRBV4-1 CASSSTRTSGGAETQYF TGCGCCAGCAGCTCGACGCGGACTAGCGGGGGGGCCGAGACCCAGTACTTC
. 14 TRBJ2-7 TRBD1 TRBV6-5 CASSSGGSSYEQYF TGTGCCAGCAGTTCAGGGGGAAGCTCCTACGAGCAGTACTTC
. 15 TRBJ2-3 . TRBV6-2/TRBV6-3 CASRQLGLDPDTQYF TGTGCCAGCCGGCAATTGGGACTTGATCCAGATACGCAGTATTTT
few 13 TRBJ2-5 TRBD1 TRBV20-1 CSAGQGARETQYF TGCAGTGCTGGACAGGGGGCGCGGGAGACCCAGTACTTC
. 16 TRBJ2-7 TRBD2 TRBV2 CASSEPRLAASYEQYF TGTGCCAGCAGTGAACCGAGACTAGCGGCCTCCTACGAGCAGTACTTC
. 16 TRBJ1-5 . TRBV6-1 CASSPFRGRPDQPQHF TGTGCCAGCAGTCCATTCAGGGGACGGCCTGATCAGCCCCAGCATTTT
. 15 TRBJ2-3 TRBD2 TRBV7-8 CASSLKRGLTDTQYF TGTGCCAGCAGCTTAAAGCGGGGGCTCACAGATACGCAGTATTTT
. 15 TRBJ1-1 . TRBV29-1 CSVGGGDPLNTEAFF TGCAGCGTCGGGGGGGGGGACCCCCTGAACACTGAAGCTTTCTTT
. 13 TRBJ1-2 . TRBV5-6 CASSPLGGYGYTF TGTGCCAGCAGCCCTCTGGGGGGCTATGGCTACACCTTC
. 13 TRBJ2-5 . TRBV6-5 CASSYSTGETHYF TGTGCCAGCAGTTACTCGACAGGAGAGACCCATTACTTC
few 14 TRBJ2-1 TRBD1 TRBV9 CASSAGTDYNEQFF TGTGCCAGCAGCGCCGGGACAGACTACAATGAGCAGTTCTTC
. 15 TRBJ1-1 . TRBV12-3/TRBV12-4 CASSFTGTFYDEAFF TGTGCCAGCAGTTTCACCGGGACATTTTATGATGAAGCTTTCTTT
. 12 TRBJ2-7 . TRBV29-1 CSVELGDYEQYF TGCAGCGTTGAATTGGGAGACTACGAGCAGTACTTC
few 15 TRBJ1-4 . TRBV27 CASSPISGVKAKLFF TGTGCCAGCAGTCCCATCAGCGGGGTAAAGGCAAAACTGTTTTTT
few 15 TRBJ1-2 . TRBV10-3 CAISDPDISYYGYTF TGTGCCATCAGTGATCCGGACATCTCCTACTATGGCTACACCTTC
. 13 TRBJ2-5 . TRBV20-1 CSARSALQETQYF TGCAGTGCTAGGTCAGCGCTTCAAGAGACCCAGTACTTC
many 15 TRBJ2-1 TRBD2 TRBV5-6 CASSLGTSGHNEQFF TGTGCCAGCAGTCTCGGGACTAGCGGACACAATGAGCAGTTCTTC
. 16 TRBJ2-1 TRBD2 TRBV20-1 CSAFTLAGGSYNEQFF TGCAGTGCTTTCACCCTAGCGGGAGGCTCCTACAATGAGCAGTTCTTC
. 13 TRBJ1-1 . TRBV6-5 CASSYFGQTEAFF TGTGCCAGCAGTTATTTTGGACAGACTGAAGCTTTCTTT
. 11 TRBJ2-1 . TRBV7-9 CASSCYNEQFF TGTGCCAGCAGCTGTTACAATGAGCAGTTCTTC
few 15 TRBJ2-5 TRBD1 TRBV28 CASSLGTGRQETQYF TGTGCCAGCAGTCTAGGGACAGGGAGGCAAGAGACCCAGTACTTC